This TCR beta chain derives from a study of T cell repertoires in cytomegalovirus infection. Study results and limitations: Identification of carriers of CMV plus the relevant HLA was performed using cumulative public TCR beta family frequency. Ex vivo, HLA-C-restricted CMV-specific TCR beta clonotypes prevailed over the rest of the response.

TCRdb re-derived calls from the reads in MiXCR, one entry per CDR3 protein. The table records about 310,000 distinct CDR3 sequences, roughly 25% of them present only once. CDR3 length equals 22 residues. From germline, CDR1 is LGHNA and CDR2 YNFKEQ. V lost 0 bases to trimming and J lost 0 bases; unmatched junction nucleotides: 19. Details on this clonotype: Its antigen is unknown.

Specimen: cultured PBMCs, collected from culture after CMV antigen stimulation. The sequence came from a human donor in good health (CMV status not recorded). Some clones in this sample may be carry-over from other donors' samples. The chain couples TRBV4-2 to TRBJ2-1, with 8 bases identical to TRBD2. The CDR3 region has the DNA TGTGCCAGCAGCCAAGATTCCGCTTGGGGACTAGGGAGGAAGCGCTCCTACAATGAGCAGTTCTTC. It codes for CASSQDSAWGLGRKRSYNEQFF.